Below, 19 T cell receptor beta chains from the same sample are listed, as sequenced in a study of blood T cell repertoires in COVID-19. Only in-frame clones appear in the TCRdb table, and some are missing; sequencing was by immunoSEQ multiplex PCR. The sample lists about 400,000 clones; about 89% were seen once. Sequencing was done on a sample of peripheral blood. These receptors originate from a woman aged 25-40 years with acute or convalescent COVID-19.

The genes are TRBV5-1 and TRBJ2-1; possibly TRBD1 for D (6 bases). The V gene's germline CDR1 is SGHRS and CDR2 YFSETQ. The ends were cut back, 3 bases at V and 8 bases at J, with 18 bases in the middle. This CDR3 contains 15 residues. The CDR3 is CASSSLRQGIDEQFF. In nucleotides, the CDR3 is TGCGCCAGCAGCTCCCTAAGGCAGGGGATCGATGAGCAGTTCTTC.

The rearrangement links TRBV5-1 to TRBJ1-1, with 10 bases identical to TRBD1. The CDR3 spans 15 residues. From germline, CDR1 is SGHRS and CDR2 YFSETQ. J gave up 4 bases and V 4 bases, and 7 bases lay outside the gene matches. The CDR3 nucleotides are TGCGCCAGCAGCGTCCGAGGACAGGGGGGCACTGAAGCTTTCTTT. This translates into CASSVRGQGGTEAFF.

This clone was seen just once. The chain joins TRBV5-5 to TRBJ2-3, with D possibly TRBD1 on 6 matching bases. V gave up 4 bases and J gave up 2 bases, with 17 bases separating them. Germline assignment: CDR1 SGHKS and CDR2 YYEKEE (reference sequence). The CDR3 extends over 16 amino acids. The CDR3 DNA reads TGTGCCAGCAGCAAACCGACAGGACCCCCCACAGATACGCAGTATTTT. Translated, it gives CASSKPTGPPTDTQYF.

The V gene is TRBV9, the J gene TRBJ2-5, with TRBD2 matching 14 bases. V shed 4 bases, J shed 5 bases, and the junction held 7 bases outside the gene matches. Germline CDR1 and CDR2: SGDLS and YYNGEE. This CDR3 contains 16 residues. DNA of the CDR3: TGTGCCAGCAGCCAGACTAGCGGGGGGGCCGGGGAGACCCAGTACTTC. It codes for CASSQTSGGAGETQYF.

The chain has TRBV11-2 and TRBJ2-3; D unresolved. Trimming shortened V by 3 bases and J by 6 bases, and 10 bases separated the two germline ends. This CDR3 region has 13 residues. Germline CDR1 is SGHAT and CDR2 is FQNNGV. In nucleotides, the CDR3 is TGTGCCAGCAGCTTTAGCCTGTCGGATACGCAGTATTTT. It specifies CASSFSLSDTQYF.

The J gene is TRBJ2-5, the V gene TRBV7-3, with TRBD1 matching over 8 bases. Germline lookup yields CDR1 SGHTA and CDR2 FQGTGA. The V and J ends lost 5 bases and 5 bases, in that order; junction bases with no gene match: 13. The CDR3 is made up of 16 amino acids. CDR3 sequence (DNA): TGTGCCAGCAGCCCCGGGACAGGCCAAGGGGGGGAGACCCAGTACTTC. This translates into CASSPGTGQGGETQYF.

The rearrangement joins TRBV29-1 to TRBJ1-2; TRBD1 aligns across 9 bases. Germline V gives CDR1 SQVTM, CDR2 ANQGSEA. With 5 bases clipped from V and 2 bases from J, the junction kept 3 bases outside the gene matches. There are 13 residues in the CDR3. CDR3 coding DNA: TGCAGCGTTCTACAGGGGGCGAACTATGGCTACACCTTC. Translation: CSVLQGANYGYTF.

The CDR3 sequence is CASSLVMTDHYGYTF. The DNA of the CDR3 is TGTGCCAGCAGCTTGGTGATGACAGACCACTATGGCTACACCTTC. This chain links TRBV5-5 with TRBJ1-2, with D possibly TRBD1 on 5 matching bases. V dropped 0 bases and J dropped 3 bases, with 12 bases sitting between them. Germline V gives CDR1 SGHKS, CDR2 YYEKEE (reference sequence). This CDR3 spans 15 amino acids.

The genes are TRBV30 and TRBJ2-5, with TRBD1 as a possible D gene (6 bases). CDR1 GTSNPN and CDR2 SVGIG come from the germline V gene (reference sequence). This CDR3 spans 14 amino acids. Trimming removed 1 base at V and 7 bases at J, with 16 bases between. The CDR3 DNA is TGTGCCTGGAGTGGGGGGCCAGGCGGAGGGACCCAGTACTTC. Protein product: CAWSGGPGGGTQYF.

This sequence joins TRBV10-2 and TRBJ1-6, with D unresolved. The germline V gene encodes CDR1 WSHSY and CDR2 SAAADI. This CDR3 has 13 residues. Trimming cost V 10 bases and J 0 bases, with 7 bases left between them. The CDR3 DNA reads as TGCGCCACACTTAGCTCCTATAATTCACCCCTCCACTTT. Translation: CATLSSYNSPLHF.

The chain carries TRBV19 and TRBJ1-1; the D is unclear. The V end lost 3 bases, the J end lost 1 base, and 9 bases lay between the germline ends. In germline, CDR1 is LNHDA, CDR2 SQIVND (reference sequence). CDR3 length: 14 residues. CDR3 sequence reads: CASSIVWANTEAFF. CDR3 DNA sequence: TGTGCCAGTAGTATTGTATGGGCGAACACTGAAGCTTTCTTT.

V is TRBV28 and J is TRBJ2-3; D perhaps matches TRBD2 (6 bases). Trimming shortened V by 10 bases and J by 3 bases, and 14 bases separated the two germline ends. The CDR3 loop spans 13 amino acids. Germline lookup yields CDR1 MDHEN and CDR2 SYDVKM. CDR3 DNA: TGTGCCACCTATTATGGGGGGACAGATACGCAGTATTTT. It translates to CATYYGGTDTQYF.

CDR3 nucleotide sequence: TGCGCCAGCAGCTTGGCCGACAGCAGGAACACTGAAGCTTTCTTT. It translates to CASSLADSRNTEAFF. The rearrangement links TRBV5-1 to TRBJ1-1, with D perhaps TRBD1 (5 bases). V lost 0 bases to trimming and J lost 1 base, with 10 bases between them. CDR1 and CDR2 from the germline V gene are SGHRS and YFSETQ. The CDR3 covers 15 residues.

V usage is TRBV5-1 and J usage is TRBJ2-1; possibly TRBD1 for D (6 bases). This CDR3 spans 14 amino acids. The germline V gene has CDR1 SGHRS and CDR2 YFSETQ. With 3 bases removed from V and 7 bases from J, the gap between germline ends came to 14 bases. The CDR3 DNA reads TGCGCCAGCAGCTCTCCGACAGGTCCGAATGAGCAGTTCTTC. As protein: CASSSPTGPNEQFF.

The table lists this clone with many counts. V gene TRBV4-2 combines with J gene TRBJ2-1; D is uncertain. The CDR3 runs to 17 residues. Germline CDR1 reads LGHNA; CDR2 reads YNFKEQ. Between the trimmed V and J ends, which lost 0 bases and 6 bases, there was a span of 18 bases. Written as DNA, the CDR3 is TGTGCCAGCAGCCAAGATCATCCGGGTGGAAGGAGCAATGAGCAGTTCTTC. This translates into CASSQDHPGGRSNEQFF.

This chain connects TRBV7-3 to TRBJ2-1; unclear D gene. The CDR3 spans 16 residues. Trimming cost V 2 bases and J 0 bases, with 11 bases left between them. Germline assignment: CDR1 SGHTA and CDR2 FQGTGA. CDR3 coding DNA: TGTGCCAGCAGCTTAGGCTGGCCCAGCTCCTACAATGAGCAGTTCTTC. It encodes CASSLGWPSSYNEQFF.

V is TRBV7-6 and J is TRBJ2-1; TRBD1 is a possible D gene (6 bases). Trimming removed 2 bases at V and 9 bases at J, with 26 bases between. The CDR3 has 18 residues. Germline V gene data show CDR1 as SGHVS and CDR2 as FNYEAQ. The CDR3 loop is CASSLKPTGHRELREQFF. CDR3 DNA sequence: TGTGCCAGCAGCTTAAAACCCACGGGACACCGTGAGTTACGTGAGCAGTTCTTC.

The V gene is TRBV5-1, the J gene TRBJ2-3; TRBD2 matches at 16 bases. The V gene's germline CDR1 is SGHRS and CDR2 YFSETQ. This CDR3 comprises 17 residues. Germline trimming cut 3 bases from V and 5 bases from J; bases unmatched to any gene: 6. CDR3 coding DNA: TGCGCCAGCAGCTCAGGGACTAGCGGGGGGGCCCTAGATACGCAGTATTTT. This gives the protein CASSSGTSGGALDTQYF.

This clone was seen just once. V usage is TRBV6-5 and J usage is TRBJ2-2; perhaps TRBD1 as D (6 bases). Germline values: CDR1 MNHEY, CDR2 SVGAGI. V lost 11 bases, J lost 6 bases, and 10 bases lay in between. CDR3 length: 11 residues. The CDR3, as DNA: TGTGCCTATGGGGGCCCCGGGGAGCTGTTTTTT. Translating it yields CAYGGPGELFF.